This T cell receptor beta chain was recovered during a study of cytotoxic CD8 clonotypes in ibrutinib-treated CLL (dated by TCRdb to the early 2020s). Study-wide context: The cohort was composed of 10 to 11 relapsed/refractory and around 15 treatment-naive patients; IGHV unmutated status was identified in 17 to 18 patients. Responses were partial in around 24 patients and complete in 2; after median approximately 66 months follow-up, around 15 stayed in remission and about twelve progressed. The response samples were drawn at a median of approximately 11 months into treatment, with a range of about 6 to 36 months. An average of approximately 260,000 productive templates and around 100,000 productive rearrangements was obtained per sample. Of the 86 people in the trial, around 25 had longitudinal samples available. Cryopreserved peripheral blood mononuclear cells were collected before treatment, at response, and at either disease progression or sustained remission.

CDR1 and CDR2 are read off the germline V gene (reference sequence) as MNHEY and SMNVEV. Trimming removed 5 bases from V and 5 bases from J; the gene matches leave 11 bases unexplained. The CDR3 runs 16 residues from the cysteine to the phenylalanine. Just CDR3 DNA is preserved here, 48 bases in frame from base 1. Study-wide findings and limitations: Sustained-remission and progressing patients did not have matched sampling times, and lymph node repertoires were not examined. An increase in clonality was observed at ibrutinib response, with clonality remaining stable during sustained remission and falling back toward baseline at progression. Baseline clonality was found to be higher than that of age-matched healthy donors and was strongly correlated with circulating CD8+ T-cell counts. Public clonotypes were found to be uncommon and were observed to contract or remain stable during treatment; the increase in clonality was shown to reflect expansion of private clonotypes at ibrutinib response.

Roughly 2.2 micrograms of genomic DNA were extracted from cryopreserved PBMCs for TCR beta library preparation. Longitudinal blood samples from CLL patients on ibrutinib monotherapy were analyzed using high-throughput TCR beta sequencing. The patients took part in an open-label, single-center phase 2 trial of ibrutinib monotherapy. A MiSeq instrument was used for deep resolution sequencing, which targeted depths ranging from 1 in 1 million up to 1 in 200,000 T cells, with coverage averaging 10x for each clonotype. TCR beta libraries were generated with the immunoSEQ hsTCRB Kit. On the study's bioinformatics: ImmunoSEQ Data Assistant and ImmunoSEQ Analyzer were used for data analysis, and V, D and J genes were assigned according to IMGT definitions. Clonality was computed as one minus normalized Shannon entropy of productive rearrangement frequencies, ranging from 0 to 1. Public clonotype analysis was restricted to overrepresented clonotypes comprising at least 0.05% of each patient's repertoire. Fewer than 15 repertoires from age-matched healthy donors, obtained from immuneACCESS, served as clonality controls. In TCRdb, the immuneACCESS table is reduced to in-frame sequences with V and J assigned. These tables do not hold every clone; where another copy was compared, an unresolved V gene accounts for under half, and the others remain unexplained. The V and J calls and clone size are taken from that table; D and trimming were inferred from the DNA. The sample table holds approximately 20,000 clones, of which roughly 80% were seen once. The ten largest make up 4.5% to 7% of the sample.

This clone was counted only a few times. The target of this receptor is not known. Per-base quality was not reported, and no clone a single base away is much larger than it. The material sequenced was PBMCs, taken before ibrutinib treatment. The origin of this receptor is a human donor with chronic lymphocytic leukemia. The chain is encoded by TRBV27 joined to TRBJ2-2, with TRBD1 identical over 7 junction bases. CDR3 reads: CASSPPSTGITGELFF. The DNA reads as follows: TGTGCCAGCAGTCCACCCTCGACAGGGATAACCGGGGAGCTGTTTTTT.